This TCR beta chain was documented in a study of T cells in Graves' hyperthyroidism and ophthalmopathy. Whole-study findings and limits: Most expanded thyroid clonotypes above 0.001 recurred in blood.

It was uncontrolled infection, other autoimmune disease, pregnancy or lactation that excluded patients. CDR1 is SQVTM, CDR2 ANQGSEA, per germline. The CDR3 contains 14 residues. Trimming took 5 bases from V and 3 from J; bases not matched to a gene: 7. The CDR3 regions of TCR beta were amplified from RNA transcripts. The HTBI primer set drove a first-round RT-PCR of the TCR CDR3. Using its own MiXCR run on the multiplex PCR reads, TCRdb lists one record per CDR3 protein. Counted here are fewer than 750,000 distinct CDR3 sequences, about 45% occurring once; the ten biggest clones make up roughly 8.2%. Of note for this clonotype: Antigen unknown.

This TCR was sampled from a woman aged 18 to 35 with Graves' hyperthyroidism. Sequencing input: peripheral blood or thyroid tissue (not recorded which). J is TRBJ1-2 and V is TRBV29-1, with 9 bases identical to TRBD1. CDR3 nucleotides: TGCAGCGTTCTAGCGGGACAGGGTTACTATGGCTACACCTTC. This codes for CSVLAGQGYYGYTF.